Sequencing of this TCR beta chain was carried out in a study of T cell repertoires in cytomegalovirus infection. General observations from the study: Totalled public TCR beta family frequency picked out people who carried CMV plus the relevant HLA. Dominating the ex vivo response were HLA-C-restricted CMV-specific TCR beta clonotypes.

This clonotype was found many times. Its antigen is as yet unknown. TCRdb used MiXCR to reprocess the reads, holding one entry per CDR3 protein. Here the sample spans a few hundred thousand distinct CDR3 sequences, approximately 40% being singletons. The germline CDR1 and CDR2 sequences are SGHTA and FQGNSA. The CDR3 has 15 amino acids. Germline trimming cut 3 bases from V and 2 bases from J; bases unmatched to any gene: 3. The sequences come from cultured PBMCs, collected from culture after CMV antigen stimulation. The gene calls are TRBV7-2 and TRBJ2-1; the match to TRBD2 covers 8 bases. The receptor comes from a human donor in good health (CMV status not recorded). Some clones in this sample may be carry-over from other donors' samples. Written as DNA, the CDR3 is TGTGCCAGCAGCTTGTTGGGACTAGCCTACAATGAGCAGTTCTTC. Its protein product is CASSLLGLAYNEQFF.